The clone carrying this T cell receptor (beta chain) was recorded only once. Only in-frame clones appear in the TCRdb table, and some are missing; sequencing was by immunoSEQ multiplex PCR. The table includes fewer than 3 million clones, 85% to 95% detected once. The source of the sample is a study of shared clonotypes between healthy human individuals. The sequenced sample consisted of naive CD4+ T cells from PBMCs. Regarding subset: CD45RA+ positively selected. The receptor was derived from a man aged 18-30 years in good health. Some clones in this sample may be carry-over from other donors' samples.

The CDR3 region is CASSVAPGAANYGYTF. CDR3 DNA sequence: TGCGCCAGCAGCGTCGCCCCGGGGGCGGCTAACTATGGCTACACCTTC. V gene TRBV5-1 combines with J gene TRBJ1-2; tentative D call: TRBD1 (6 bases). Germline values: CDR1 SGHRS, CDR2 YFSETQ. The CDR3 length is 16 residues. V lost 4 bases and J lost 0, with 16 bases in between. The entire variable domain, with the rest obtained from reference TRBV5-1 and TRBJ1-2, is as follows: KAGVTQTPRYLIKTRGQQVTLSCSPISGHRSVSWYQQTPGQGLQFLFEYFSETQRNKGNFPGRFSGRQFSNSRSEMNVSTLELGDSALYLCASSVAPGAANYGYTFGSGTRLTVV.